This TCR beta chain was sequenced in a study of beta chain features in type 1 diabetes (dated by TCRdb to between 2017 and 2018). Describing the broader study: Mean age, gender distribution, total cell number and subset yield were not different between patients and healthy donors. Regulatory and stem cell-like memory subsets were isolated from only 8 patients and roughly eight healthy donors, whereas naive and central memory subsets came from all 28 donors. A total of just under 110,000,000 sorted cells were examined across all samples, and RNA yield correlated strongly with the number of cells per subset. The study compared the TCRB repertoires of sorted circulating CD4+ T cell subsets in recently diagnosed type 1 diabetes patients with those in matched healthy donors. Beyond this particular receptor, the publication reports: Fewer insertions and more nucleotide deletions at VDJ recombination sites were observed in patients with type 1 diabetes, implying thymic rearrangement abnormalities. Because small numbers of individuals were included in the HLA sub-analyses, any influence of HLA type on TCRB rearrangement was left unresolved. PCR may preferentially amplify shorter templates, but because patient and control samples were amplified and corrected together, any resulting skew would affect both groups equally. Naive, central memory and regulatory TCRB repertoires appeared more similar among patients than among healthy donors. A moderate but significant shortening of TCRB CDR3 length was observed in type 1 diabetes patients in all four CD4+ subsets. Because cDNA was sequenced instead of genomic DNA, highly expressing activated cells could be over-represented, though the groups showed no difference in activation or CD3 levels.

Each donor gave one peripheral blood draw, roughly 0.11 L on average, collected into heparinised tubes. A BD FACSAria II and a panel including CD45RO, CCR7, CD25, CD127, CD95 and CD27 were used to sort naive, central memory, regulatory and stem cell-like memory CD4+ T cells. All sorted populations exceeded 98% purity. PBMCs were isolated right away by Lymphoprep density gradient centrifugation and were stained directly, without culture. To minimize batch effects, samples were stained and sorted in pairs, one healthy donor with one patient per experiment. The V and J ends are trimmed by 5 bases and 4 bases, leaving 16 bases between them. The CDR3 numbers 15 residues from cysteine through phenylalanine. Of all the DNA, just the CDR3 is kept, 45 bases in frame from base 1. The germline V gene yields SGHTA for CDR1 and FQGNSA for CDR2. The High Capacity cDNA Reverse Transcription Kit was used to reverse transcribe all of the isolated RNA, meaning that expressed TCRB transcripts were what got sequenced. Naive, central memory and regulatory T cell samples underwent deep immunoSEQ sequencing, averaging around 3.9 million total reads per sample. Sorted cells were lysed in RLT buffer, and RNA was extracted using DNase-treated RNeasy Micro or Mini kits according to cell number. To prevent cross-contamination, each cell subset was processed individually, whereas patient and healthy donor samples were processed jointly. The immunoSEQ multiplex PCR was used to amplify TCRB sequences from cDNA, generating 87-bp fragments that spanned the CDR3 region. The amplicons were sequenced using the Illumina HiSeq platform. Concerning the study's data processing: Synthetic template baselines were used to correct PCR bias computationally, reads within Hamming distance 2 were collapsed together, and singletons that could not be merged were discarded. Reads were aligned to IMGT to assign V, D and J genes, CDR3 length, and insertions or deletions at six rearrangement sites. Within each subset, clonotype counts were normalized to the number of sorted cells before true diversity and Gini coefficients were calculated with the tcR R package. The overlap coefficient, calculated on TCRB nucleotide sequences, was used to measure repertoire sharing. As a proxy for the pre-selection repertoire, out-of-frame TCRB sequences from naive cells were analyzed. TCRdb carries this immuneACCESS record with in-frame sequences only. Its versions omit some clonotypes, under half of them owing to an unresolved V gene in the studies checked, with the rest unexplained. V and J calls plus clone size are reproduced from that table; the DNA served to infer D and trimming. For this sample there are some 700,000 clones; around an eighth appear just once. The ten biggest clones cover around 0.022% of the sample.

This clone was counted between two and nine times. It has no known antigen specificity. The sample holds no much larger clone one base away, and base qualities are not on file. The material sequenced was naive CD4+ T cells from blood. Per the publication, the cell subset or site label means: true naive CD4+ T cells. This clonotype originated in a man between 18 and 29 years old with type 1 diabetes. The rearranged segments are TRBV7-2 and TRBJ2-3; TRBD2 is perhaps the D gene, given 6 matching bases. The DNA is TGTGCCAGCAGCCAGGGACTCCAGGAGGCAGATACGCAGTATTTT. This yields the protein CASSQGLQEADTQYF.